The 5 T cell receptor beta chains in this list originate from one sample, sequenced in a study of blood T cell repertoires in COVID-19. Sequencing used immunoSEQ multiplex PCR; TCRdb keeps in-frame clones, though not all of them. The sample includes roughly 200,000 clones, approximately 89% seen only once; the top ten take 2% to 2.5%. Sequences were obtained from PBMCs or T cells enriched from blood (not recorded which). The receptors here all came from a woman aged 40 to 49 with acute COVID-19.

This chain uses TRBV7-3 with TRBJ2-1; 13 bases are shared with TRBD2. Germline V gene data show CDR1 as SGHTA and CDR2 as FQGTGA. CDR3 length: 15 amino acids. Unmatched junction bases numbered 6, after V lost 4 bases and J lost 9 bases. The CDR3 region has the DNA TGTGCCAGCAGCTCAGGGACTAGCGGGATGGGTGAGCAGTTCTTC. Translating gives CASSSGTSGMGEQFF.

The rearrangement joins TRBV21-1 to TRBJ2-7; TRBD1, the table's D call, lacks a check against the DNA. TRBV21-1 is marked as a pseudogene. This CDR3 contains 24 residues. The CDR3 is CASSKSRFCFARDRAFSPSYEQYF. CDR3 coding DNA: TGTGCCAGCAGCAAATCCCGTTTTTGTTTCGCCCGGGACAGGGCTTTCTCCCCTTCCTACGAGCAGTACTTC.

The J gene is TRBJ1-1, the V gene TRBV6-5; D not certain. The CDR3 has 13 amino acids. V lost 6 bases to trimming and J lost 1 base, with 9 bases between them. CDR1 MNHEY and CDR2 SVGAGI come from the germline V gene. CDR3 coding DNA: TGTGCCAGCAGGAAGGCAGGGAACACTGAAGCTTTCTTT. Translated, it gives CASRKAGNTEAFF.

The rearrangement links TRBV3-1 (or the pseudogene TRBV3-2) to TRBJ2-5; 7 bases match TRBD2. CDR1 LGHDT and CDR2 YNNKEL come from the germline V gene (reference sequence). This CDR3 has 17 residues. The V and J ends lost 0 bases and 6 bases, in that order; junction bases with no gene match: 13. The CDR3 is CASSQDLGAGIEKTQYF. The CDR3 nucleotides read TGTGCCAGCAGCCAAGATCTAGGAGCGGGGATCGAAAAGACCCAGTACTTC.

In DNA, the CDR3 is TGTGCCACCAGGAACAGGGAAGACTATGGCTACACCTTC. Protein product: CATRNREDYGYTF. The gene calls are TRBV15 and TRBJ1-2, with D perhaps matching TRBD1 (6 bases). Germline V CDR1 and CDR2: LNHNV, YYDKDF (reference sequence). Trimming removed 6 bases from V and 3 bases from J, with 11 bases in between. The CDR3 runs 13 residues.